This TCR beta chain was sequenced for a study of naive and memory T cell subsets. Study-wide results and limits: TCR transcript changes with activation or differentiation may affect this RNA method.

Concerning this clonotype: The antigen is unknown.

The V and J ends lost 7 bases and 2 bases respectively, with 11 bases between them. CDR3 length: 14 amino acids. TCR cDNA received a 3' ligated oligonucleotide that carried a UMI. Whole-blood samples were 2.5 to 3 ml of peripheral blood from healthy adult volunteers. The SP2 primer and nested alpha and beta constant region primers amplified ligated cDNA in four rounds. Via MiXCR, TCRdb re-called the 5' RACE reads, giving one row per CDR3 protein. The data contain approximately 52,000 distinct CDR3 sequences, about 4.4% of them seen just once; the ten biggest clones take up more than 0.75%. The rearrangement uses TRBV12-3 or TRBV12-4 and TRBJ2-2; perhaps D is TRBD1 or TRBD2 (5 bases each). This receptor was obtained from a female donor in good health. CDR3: CASIPGTNTGELFF. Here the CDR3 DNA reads TGTGCCAGCATCCCCGGGACCAACACCGGGGAGCTGTTTTTT.